A selection of T cell receptor beta chains follows, all from one sample in a study of blood T cell repertoires in COVID-19. Sequencing used immunoSEQ multiplex PCR; TCRdb keeps in-frame clones, though not all of them. Here the sample spans roughly 200,000 clones, about 85% being singletons. Sequences were obtained from peripheral blood. The source of these receptors is a human donor in a cohort sampled during active COVID-19. Both conserved end residues are part of each CDR3. The D gene is left open where the match is weak. Not every row has a clone size; where given, it reads once, few, many or a size class.

size	D	V	J	DNA	CDR3
-	-	TRBV27	TRBJ2-5	TGTGCCAGCAGTCCGCGACAGGTCTATGGGACCCAGTACTTC	CASSPRQVYGTQYF
-	-	TRBV5-6	TRBJ2-6	TGTGCCAGCAGCTCATTCCGGACAGTTCGTTACTCTGGGGCCAACGTCCTGACTTTC	CASSSFRTVRYSGANVLTF
-	TRBD1	TRBV5-1	TRBJ1-2	TGCGCCAGCAGCTTCACAGGGGAAGGCTACACCTTC	CASSFTGEGYTF
-	-	TRBV20-1	TRBJ2-1	TGCAGTGCTAGTCAGCCAGGGTTGCGTGAGCAGTTCTTC	CSASQPGLREQFF
-	TRBD1	TRBV29-1	TRBJ1-2	TGCAGCGCCGGAGACAGGGAGGAGGACTATGGCTACACCTTC	CSAGDREEDYGYTF
once	-	TRBV6-1	TRBJ1-5	TGTGCCAGCAGTGCTATATTTCAGGGCGGGAGTCAGCCCCAGCATTTT	CASSAIFQGGSQPQHF
-	-	TRBV6-2/TRBV6-3	TRBJ1-1	TGTGCCAGCAGTTACTCGACGGGTAACACTGAAGCTTTCTTT	CASSYSTGNTEAFF
-	-	TRBV28	TRBJ1-1	TGTGCCAGCAGTCGGGTTGTGGCTTTCTTT	CASSRVVAFF
-	-	TRBV24-1	TRBJ2-2	TGTGCCACCAGTCCCAGGGTTGCGAACGGGGAGCTGTTTTTT	CATSPRVANGELFF
once	TRBD1	TRBV5-1	TRBJ2-1	TGCGCCAGCAGGTGGGACAGGGGCGTCCCCTCCTACAATGAGCAGTTCTTC	CASRWDRGVPSYNEQFF
-	-	TRBV6-5	TRBJ1-1	TGTGCCAGCAGTTACGGGGGCAACATGAACACTGAAGCTTTCTTT	CASSYGGNMNTEAFF
few	TRBD2	TRBV9	TRBJ2-1	TGTGCCAGCAGCGTGAGCCAGCGGGGGGACAATGAGCAGTTCTTC	CASSVSQRGDNEQFF
many	TRBD1	TRBV7-7	TRBJ2-2	TGTGCTAGCAGCTCGCGACAGGGGGAAACCGGGGAGCTGTTTTTT	CASSSRQGETGELFF
-	-	TRBV5-1	TRBJ1-1	TGCGCCAGCAGCCAACAGGGTGTTGCCACTGAAGCTTTCTTT	CASSQQGVATEAFF
few	-	TRBV20-1	TRBJ2-5	TGCAGTGCTAGTCGCGGGTCTTGGGAGACCCAGTACTTC	CSASRGSWETQYF
-	-	TRBV11-2	TRBJ2-2	TGTGCCAGCGTGGGGCACTTGAACACCGGGGAGCTGTTTTTT	CASVGHLNTGELFF
-	-	TRBV6-1	TRBJ2-2	TGTGCCAGCAGTGAAGATCGGAACACCGGGGAGCTGTTTTTT	CASSEDRNTGELFF
-	TRBD2	TRBV27	TRBJ2-2	TGTGCCAGCAGTTCACGGGGGGCCGGGGAGCTGTTTTTT	CASSSRGAGELFF
-	-	TRBV5-5	TRBJ1-1	TGTGCCAGCAGCTTGTTGGAGTTGGTGGCCCTGAACACTGAAGCTTTCTTT	CASSLLELVALNTEAFF
-	TRBD2	TRBV18	TRBJ2-3	TGTGCCAGCTCAAGTAGCGGGAGTGGCGCAGATACGCAGTATTTT	CASSSSGSGADTQYF
-	-	TRBV27	TRBJ1-1	TGTGCCAGCAGTTTTACTGGAGGCACTGAAGCTTTCTTT	CASSFTGGTEAFF
-	-	TRBV3-1/TRBV3-2	TRBJ1-2	TGTGCCAGCAGCCAAGATCTGTCAGGGAACTATGGCTACACCTTC	CASSQDLSGNYGYTF
once	TRBD1	TRBV7-9	TRBJ1-5	TGTGCCAGCAGCAAGGGACAGAGCAATCAGCCCCAGCATTTT	CASSKGQSNQPQHF
once	-	TRBV9	TRBJ2-6	TGTGCCAGCAGCATATCTGGGGCCAACGTCCTGACTTTC	CASSISGANVLTF
-	-	TRBV5-1	TRBJ2-7	TGCGCCAGCAGCTTTACTAGATACGGCGGCGAGCAGTACTTC	CASSFTRYGGEQYF
many	-	TRBV6-4	TRBJ1-4	TGTGCCAGCAGGGTGACTAGAGAGGTGACTAATGAAAAACTGTTTTTT	CASRVTREVTNEKLFF